This T cell receptor (beta chain) comes out of a study of blood T cell repertoires in COVID-19. At the level of the study: The study drew acute and convalescent COVID-19 samples from the United States, Italy and Spain. PBMCs, B-cell-depleted T cells, or T cells were the source of the cDNA or gDNA that made up the material.

Germline lookup yields CDR1 MDHEN and CDR2 SYDVKM. The CDR3 is 14 residues long. Trimming took 8 bases from V and 0 from J; bases not matched to a gene: 6. Study processing details: Reference gene primer amplification yielded estimated nucleated cell counts. Libraries were prepared by immunoSEQ multiplex PCR; TCRdb keeps only in-frame clonotypes and omits some of them. V and J calls and clone size are given by that table; D and trimming were obtained from the DNA. The sample gives approximately 250,000 clones, about 83% of which show up once; about 4% is in the top ten. This rearrangement joins TRBV28 to TRBJ1-1; 7 nucleotides match TRBD1. Sequencing input: peripheral blood. This TCR came from a man aged 50-60 years with acute or convalescent COVID-19. CDR3 in DNA: TGTGCCAGCCGCCAAGGGGGCATGAACACTGAAGCTTTCTTT. It is translated as CASRQGGMNTEAFF.